The sequence of this TCR beta chain was determined in a study of beta chain features in type 1 diabetes. General observations from the study: Fewer insertions but more deletions were seen at VDJ junctions in type 1 diabetes patients.

On this clone itself: Its specificity is unknown.

cDNA synthesis used the whole RNA isolate, giving expressed TCRB sequences. Produced via immunoSEQ multiplex PCR; TCRdb's table is partial and in-frame only. The sample consists of 300,000 to 450,000 clones, over 10% of them appearing once. The CDR3 covers 18 residues. In germline, CDR1 is SGHVS, CDR2 FNYEAQ. V gave up 1 base and J gave up 0 bases; unmatched junction bases: 7. This chain links TRBV7-6 with TRBJ2-1; 9 bases are a match to TRBD2. The sample was naive CD4+ T cells from blood. The TCR originated in a man between 18 and 35 years old in good health. CDR3 in amino acids: CASSLGLAGKSSYNEQFF. CDR3 coding DNA: TGTGCCAGCAGCTTAGGGCTAGCGGGGAAGAGCTCCTACAATGAGCAGTTCTTC.